This TCR beta chain originates from a study of OX40 agonist ivuxolimab in advanced cancers. With regard to the full study: The costimulatory receptor OX40 (CD134) was targeted by ivuxolimab, a fully human IgG2 agonistic monoclonal antibody. Partial responses were achieved by three dose-escalation patients, of whom one had hepatocellular carcinoma and two had cutaneous melanoma. The purpose of peripheral TCRbeta sequencing was to test whether ivuxolimab changed TCR sequence diversity and led to clonal T-cell expansion. The paper describes the monotherapy dose-escalation part (N of about 50 patients) of the phase I trial of ivuxolimab. Intravenous ivuxolimab was administered to patients every 2 weeks at six dose levels: 0.01, 0.1, 0.3, 1.5, 3 and 10 mg/kg. Prior anti-PD-1, anti-PD-L1 or anti-CTLA-4 therapy was permitted, and checkpoint inhibitors had been received by about 36% of dose-escalation patients. A male proportion of around 80% and a mean age of roughly 58 years, ranging from about 20 to 85, were recorded for the dose-escalation cohort. Among the roughly 54 dose-escalation patients, 19 had hepatocellular carcinoma, 15 or so melanoma, 9 renal cell carcinoma and 9 head and neck cancer. Points the paper makes about the study in general: Low levels of normalized T-cell clonal expansion were also seen in some nonresponding patients. After ivuxolimab, expanded clones were on average more numerous among CD8+ T cells than among CD4+ T cells. Which antigens the clonally expanded peripheral T cells were specific for was not determined. At doses of 0.1 to 3.0 mg/kg, clonal expansion of both CD4+ and CD8+ T cells in blood was seen between baseline and week 6. In the 0.1-3.0 mg/kg groups, partial responders were among the patients with the lowest normalized peripheral clonal expansion, particularly in CD8+ T cells.

Turning to this clone: Its antigen is not yet known. The sample holds no much larger clone one base away, and base qualities are not on file.

To sequence the TCRbeta CDR3 region, genomic DNA was isolated from the sorted cells. The immunoSEQ Assay was used for sequencing of TCRbeta CDR3 regions. TCRdb provides this immuneACCESS table in a form limited to in-frame rearrangements. Some clones are lacking; in checked studies, under half of them reflect an unresolved V gene, and why the rest are absent is not known. In all, the sample holds around 100,000 clones, and around nine tenths of those were seen once. The ten biggest clones cover about 0.15% of the sample. The trial excluded patients who had a history of autoimmune disease or were on systemic immunosuppression. In every dose cohort, peripheral blood was drawn for TCR sequencing at baseline, cycle 4 day 1, and cycle 7 day 1. Samples were obtained from an open-label, multicenter, first-in-human phase I dose-escalation trial of ivuxolimab. Adults with locally advanced or metastatic head and neck squamous cell, hepatocellular, melanoma or renal cell carcinoma were enrolled in the trial. Before TCR sequencing, CD4+ T cells and CD8+ T cells were sorted from peripheral blood as separate populations.

V is cut by 0 bases and J by 10 bases, and the space between the germline ends is 7 bases. The germline V gene (reference sequence) sets CDR1 to GTSNPN and CDR2 to SVGIG. Including cysteine and phenylalanine, the CDR3 has 11 amino acids. Only CDR3 DNA is held: 33 bases, read in frame from base 1. The origin of this receptor is an adult with an advanced solid tumor such as melanoma, head and neck, liver or kidney cancer. Source: CD4+ or CD8+ T cells sorted from blood, taken in a trial of the OX40 agonist ivuxolimab. The chain was built from TRBV30 and TRBJ2-1, with an unclear D gene assignment. This receptor carries the CDR3 CAWSVWGEQFF. The DNA reads as follows: TGTGCCTGGAGTGTATGGGGAGAGCAGTTCTTC.